This is a list of T cell receptor beta chains from one sample in a study of cytomegalovirus exposure and HLA in healthy donors. Clones were sequenced by immunoSEQ multiplex PCR, and TCRdb holds only the in-frame ones, with some missing. The sample comprises 150,000 to 200,000 clones, around three quarters of which are singletons, and 4.5% to 6% rests with the top ten. The sample comprised PBMCs. The receptors originated from a man aged 40-50 years in good health and CMV-seronegative. Each CDR3 is given with its conserved first and last residue. Fields, in order: J gene, D gene, V gene, clone size, CDR3 DNA, CDR3 protein. D genes are given only for firm matches. Clone size appears in some rows only: once, few, many, or a class for an expanded clone.

j_gene: TRBJ2-2; d_gene: TRBD1; v_gene: TRBV10-3; abundance: NA; CDR3nt: TGTGCCATCAGTGGAGGGGGCCCGAACACCGGGGAGCTGTTTTTT; CDR3aa: CAISGGGPNTGELFF
j_gene: TRBJ1-1; d_gene: TRBD1; v_gene: TRBV19; abundance: NA; CDR3nt: TGTGCCAGTATCAAGGGGGCCCTCACTGAAGCTTTCTTT; CDR3aa: CASIKGALTEAFF
j_gene: TRBJ1-2; d_gene: NA; v_gene: TRBV7-2; abundance: once; CDR3nt: TGTGCCAGCAGCCCGAGAGGTCGGGGGGCGCGGTATGGCTACACCTTC; CDR3aa: CASSPRGRGARYGYTF
j_gene: TRBJ2-7; d_gene: NA; v_gene: TRBV18; abundance: NA; CDR3nt: TGTGCCAGCTCACCACTTAGGACAGTCCTCTACGAGCAGTACTTC; CDR3aa: CASSPLRTVLYEQYF
j_gene: TRBJ1-2; d_gene: NA; v_gene: TRBV7-8; abundance: NA; CDR3nt: TGTGCCAGCAGCTCATCGGACAGCTATGGCTACACCTTC; CDR3aa: CASSSSDSYGYTF
j_gene: TRBJ2-1; d_gene: TRBD1; v_gene: TRBV12-5; abundance: NA; CDR3nt: TGTGCTAGTGGTGCCCCCGGACAGGGTTACAATGAGCAGTTCTTC; CDR3aa: CASGAPGQGYNEQFF
j_gene: TRBJ2-3; d_gene: NA; v_gene: TRBV7-2; abundance: NA; CDR3nt: TGTGCCAGCAGCTTCCCCCATAACAAAATCACAGATACGCAGTATTTT; CDR3aa: CASSFPHNKITDTQYF
j_gene: TRBJ2-2; d_gene: TRBD2; v_gene: TRBV7-9; abundance: once; CDR3nt: TGTGCCAGCAGCCGGCGGGAGAGATTAACCGGGGAGCTGTTTTTT; CDR3aa: CASSRRERLTGELFF
j_gene: TRBJ2-3; d_gene: TRBD2; v_gene: TRBV6-1; abundance: NA; CDR3nt: TGTGCCAGCAGGGGACTAGCGGGAGGGCCAGATACGCAGTATTTT; CDR3aa: CASRGLAGGPDTQYF
j_gene: TRBJ1-6; d_gene: NA; v_gene: TRBV20-1; abundance: NA; CDR3nt: TGCAGTGCCGGTGATAATTCACCCCTCCACTTT; CDR3aa: CSAGDNSPLHF
j_gene: TRBJ2-5; d_gene: TRBD2; v_gene: TRBV5-6; abundance: NA; CDR3nt: TGTGCCAGCAGCTTGGGCGGGGGGGGGCACGAGACCCAGTACTTC; CDR3aa: CASSLGGGGHETQYF
j_gene: TRBJ2-5; d_gene: NA; v_gene: TRBV18; abundance: NA; CDR3nt: TGTGCCAGCTCACTAGCCGACAGCCAAGATACCCAGTACTTC; CDR3aa: CASSLADSQDTQYF
j_gene: TRBJ2-3; d_gene: NA; v_gene: TRBV5-1; abundance: NA; CDR3nt: TGCGCCAGCAGCTTGCGACTAGCAGATACGCAGTATTTT; CDR3aa: CASSLRLADTQYF
j_gene: TRBJ1-5; d_gene: NA; v_gene: TRBV7-2; abundance: NA; CDR3nt: TGTGCCAGCAGCCCACAGCAGGGTAGGGGACAGCCCCAGCATTTT; CDR3aa: CASSPQQGRGQPQHF
j_gene: TRBJ1-4; d_gene: NA; v_gene: TRBV6-6; abundance: NA; CDR3nt: TGTGCCAGCAGCCCCTGGGGGGTTGAAAAACTGTTTTTT; CDR3aa: CASSPWGVEKLFF